One sample yielded the 14 T cell receptor beta chains listed below, sequenced in a study of T cell changes during pregnancy in multiple sclerosis. Some clones are missing from TCRdb's copy, which holds only in-frame ones; the method was immunoSEQ multiplex PCR. Of over 100,000 clones listed, roughly nine tenths are singletons. Sequencing used peripheral blood, obtained in the third trimester of pregnancy. These receptors were obtained from a female donor with multiple sclerosis, enrolled in a pregnancy study.

The rearrangement uses TRBV18 and TRBJ1-5, with D possibly TRBD1 on 6 matching bases. The ends were cut back, 1 base at V and 11 bases at J, with 21 bases in the middle. The CDR3 totals 16 residues. Germline CDR1 reads KGHSH; CDR2 reads LQKENI. The CDR3 sequence: CASSPQGTRLSEAQHF. CDR3 nucleotide sequence: TGTGCCAGCTCACCACAAGGGACACGGCTTTCTGAGGCCCAGCATTTT.

The chain couples TRBV18 to TRBJ1-2; tentatively, D is TRBD1 (5 bases). Trimming took 6 bases from V and 8 from J, leaving 19 bases between them. This CDR3 contains 14 residues. Germline lookup yields CDR1 KGHSH and CDR2 LQKENI. The chain's CDR3 is CASSQKRGTSGYTF. The DNA of the CDR3 is TGTGCCAGCTCTCAAAAACGGGGGACCAGCGGCTACACCTTC.

This clone has only one observation. This chain joins TRBV7-3 and TRBJ2-2; TRBD2 might be the D (5 bases). Germline V gives CDR1 SGHTA, CDR2 FQGTGA. Trimming stripped 5 bases from V and 5 bases from J, with 12 bases between. The CDR3 spans 14 residues. CDR3 residues: CASSDRPGTGELFF. In DNA form, the CDR3 reads TGTGCCAGCAGCGACCGCCCGGGGACCGGGGAGCTGTTTTTT. Together with reference TRBV7-3 and TRBJ2-2, the CDR3 gives the full variable domain: GAGVSQTPSNKVTEKGKYVELRCDPISGHTALYWYRQSLGQGPEFLIYFQGTGAADDSGLPNDRFFAVRPEGSVSTLKIQRTERGDSAVYLCASSDRPGTGELFFGEGSRLTVL.

This sequence joins TRBV5-4 and TRBJ2-6, with TRBD1 identical over 7 bases. This CDR3 comprises 17 residues. The V gene end was trimmed by 4 bases and the J gene end by 0 bases; junction bases not matched to a gene: 7. Germline loops: CDR1 SGHNT, CDR2 YYREEE (reference sequence). The CDR3 bases are TGTGCCAGCAGCAACACTCGACAGGGCTCTGGGGCCAACGTCCTGACTTTC. Translated: CASSNTRQGSGANVLTF.

The chain employs TRBV28 and TRBJ1-4; D is undetermined. Germline V gene data show CDR1 as MDHEN and CDR2 as SYDVKM. The CDR3 sequence is 12 residues long. The ends were cut back, 7 bases at V and 7 bases at J, with 10 bases in the middle. In DNA form, the CDR3 reads TGTGCCAGCATGTCGGAGGGTGAAAAACTGTTTTTT. Its protein product is CASMSEGEKLFF.

This sequence joins TRBV10-1 and TRBJ1-1; weak D call: TRBD1 (6 bases). The V gene's germline CDR1 is WNHNN and CDR2 SYGVQD (reference sequence). V was clipped by 4 bases and J by 0 bases, with 9 bases between them. The CDR3 spans 14 residues. CDR3 in amino acids: CASSGGGLNTEAFF. CDR3 DNA: TGCGCCAGCAGTGGAGGGGGACTGAACACTGAAGCTTTCTTT.

The genes are TRBV13 and TRBJ2-3, with D perhaps matching TRBD1 (6 bases). The CDR3 has 13 amino acids. Germline CDR1 and CDR2: PRHDT and FYEKMQ (reference sequence). V lost 6 bases, J lost 3 bases, and 10 bases lay in between. The chain's CDR3 is CASSYTGTDTQYF. CDR3 in DNA: TGTGCCAGCAGTTATACAGGGACAGATACGCAGTATTTT.

To note about this clone: Other DNA sequences within the sample encode an identical CDR3. CDR3 loop: CASSRQGGTEAFF. The CDR3 region has the DNA TGTGCCAGCAGCCGACAGGGCGGCACTGAAGCTTTCTTT. The J gene is TRBJ1-1, the V gene TRBV9, with 7 bases lining up with TRBD1. Germline CDR1 and CDR2: SGDLS and YYNGEE. This CDR3 contains 13 residues. The V gene end was trimmed by 4 bases and the J gene end by 4 bases; junction bases not matched to a gene: 4.

V and J are TRBV7-6 and TRBJ2-7; no firm D call. The germline gives CDR1 SGHVS, CDR2 FNYEAQ. The CDR3 has 15 amino acids. The germline V and J ends were trimmed by 1 base and 6 bases, with 16 bases remaining between them. The CDR3 reads CASSLGGGEGREQYF. As DNA, the CDR3 is TGTGCCAGCAGCTTAGGTGGCGGCGAAGGTCGCGAGCAGTACTTC.

This chain joins TRBV2 and TRBJ2-6; tentatively, D is TRBD1 (5 bases). This CDR3 has 16 residues. V shed 3 bases and J shed 1 base, with 10 bases lying between them. Germline assignment: CDR1 SNHLY and CDR2 FYNNEI. The CDR3 DNA reads as TGTGCCAGCAGTGACAGGGATCTATCTGGGGCCAACGTCCTGACTTTC. Residues: CASSDRDLSGANVLTF.

The chain links TRBV19 to TRBJ1-1; D gene unclear. Germline loops: CDR1 LNHDA, CDR2 SQIVND (reference sequence). V lost 6 bases and J 0 bases, leaving 8 bases between the germline ends. This CDR3 has 13 amino acids. CDR3 in amino acids: CASSQQLNTEAFF. In DNA form, the CDR3 reads TGTGCCAGTAGCCAACAGCTGAACACTGAAGCTTTCTTT. Filled out from reference TRBV19 and TRBJ1-1, the complete variable domain reads DGGITQSPKYLFRKEGQNVTLSCEQNLNHDAMYWYRQDPGQGLRLIYYSQIVNDFQKGDIAEGYSVSREKKESFPLTVTSAQKNPTAFYLCASSQQLNTEAFFGQGTRLTVV.

V gene TRBV13 combines with J gene TRBJ2-3, with 9 bases identical to TRBD2. The J segment lost 5 bases and the V segment lost 4 bases, leaving 10 bases of the junction unmatched. This CDR3 region has 16 residues. CDR1 and CDR2 from the germline V gene are PRHDT and FYEKMQ (reference sequence). CDR3 in DNA: TGTGCCAGCAGCTCTGGGGCGGGAGGGGTTGGAGATACGCAGTATTTT. Its translation: CASSSGAGGVGDTQYF. The entire variable domain, with the rest obtained from reference TRBV13 and TRBJ2-3, is as follows: AAGVIQSPRHLIKEKRETATLKCYPIPRHDTVYWYQQGPGQDPQFLISFYEKMQSDKGSIPDRFSAQQFSDYHSELNMSSLELGDSALYFCASSSGAGGVGDTQYFGPGTRLTVL.

The chain carries TRBV2 and TRBJ1-3; 10 positions match TRBD1. Germline CDR1 reads SNHLY; CDR2 reads FYNNEI. This CDR3 comprises 15 residues. J lost 4 bases, V lost 6 bases, and 6 bases had no gene match. The CDR3 region is CASRDRGQDGNTIYF. CDR3 in DNA: TGTGCCAGCAGAGACAGGGGGCAGGACGGAAACACCATATATTTT.

V is TRBV2 and J is TRBJ1-2; D is unresolved. Germline CDR1 reads SNHLY; CDR2 reads FYNNEI. The CDR3 is made up of 12 amino acids. V dropped 7 bases and J dropped 1 base, with 7 bases sitting between them. CDR3 sequence: CASNTNNYGYTF. CDR3 coding DNA: TGTGCCAGCAACACGAATAACTATGGCTACACCTTC.